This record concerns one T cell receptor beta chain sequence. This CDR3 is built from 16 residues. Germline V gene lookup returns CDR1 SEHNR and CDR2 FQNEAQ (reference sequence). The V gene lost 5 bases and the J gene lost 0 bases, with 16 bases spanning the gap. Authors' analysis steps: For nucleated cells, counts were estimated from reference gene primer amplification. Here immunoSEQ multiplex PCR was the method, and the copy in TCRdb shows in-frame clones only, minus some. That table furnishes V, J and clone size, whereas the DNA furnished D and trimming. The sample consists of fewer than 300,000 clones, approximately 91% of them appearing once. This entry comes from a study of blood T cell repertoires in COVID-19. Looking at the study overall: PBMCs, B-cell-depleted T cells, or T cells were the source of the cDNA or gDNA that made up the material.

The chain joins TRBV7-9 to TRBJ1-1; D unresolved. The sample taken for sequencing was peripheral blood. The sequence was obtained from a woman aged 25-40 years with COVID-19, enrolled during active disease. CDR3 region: CASSPVGLSMNTEAFF. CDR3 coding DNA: TGTGCCAGCAGCCCAGTTGGACTATCCATGAACACTGAAGCTTTCTTT.